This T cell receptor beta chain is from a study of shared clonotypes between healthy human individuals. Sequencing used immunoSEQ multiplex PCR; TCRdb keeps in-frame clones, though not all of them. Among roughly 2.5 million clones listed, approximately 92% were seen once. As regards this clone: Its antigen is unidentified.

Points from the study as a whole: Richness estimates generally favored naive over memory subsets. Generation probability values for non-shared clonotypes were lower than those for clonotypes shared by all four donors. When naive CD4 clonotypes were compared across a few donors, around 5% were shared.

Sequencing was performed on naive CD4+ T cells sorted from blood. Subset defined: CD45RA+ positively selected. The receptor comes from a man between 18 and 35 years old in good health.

CDR3 in DNA: TGTGCCAGCAGCGACCAATACGGGACAGGGCTTTATGGCTACACCTTC. It is translated as CASSDQYGTGLYGYTF. This chain connects TRBV9 to TRBJ1-2; TRBD1 matches 9 bases. This CDR3 comprises 16 residues. V dropped 3 bases and J dropped 5; count of bases not matched to a gene: 11. Germline CDR1 SGDLS, CDR2 YYNGEE.